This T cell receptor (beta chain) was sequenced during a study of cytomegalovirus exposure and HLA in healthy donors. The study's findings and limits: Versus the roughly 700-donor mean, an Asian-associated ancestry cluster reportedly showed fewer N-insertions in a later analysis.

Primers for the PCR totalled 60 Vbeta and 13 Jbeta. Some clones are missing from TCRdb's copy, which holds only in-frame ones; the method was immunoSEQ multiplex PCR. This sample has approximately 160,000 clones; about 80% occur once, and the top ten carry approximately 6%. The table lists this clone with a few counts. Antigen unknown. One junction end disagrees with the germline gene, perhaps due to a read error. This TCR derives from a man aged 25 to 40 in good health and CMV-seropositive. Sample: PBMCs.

The chain's CDR3 is CSSSLGQGDYGYTF. The CDR3 coding sequence is TGTTCCAGCAGCCTGGGACAGGGGGACTATGGCTACACCTTC. The chain links TRBV7-9 to TRBJ1-2, with 11 nucleotides matching TRBD1. The CDR3 runs to 14 residues. CDR1 and CDR2 (germline): SEHNR, FQNEAQ (reference sequence).